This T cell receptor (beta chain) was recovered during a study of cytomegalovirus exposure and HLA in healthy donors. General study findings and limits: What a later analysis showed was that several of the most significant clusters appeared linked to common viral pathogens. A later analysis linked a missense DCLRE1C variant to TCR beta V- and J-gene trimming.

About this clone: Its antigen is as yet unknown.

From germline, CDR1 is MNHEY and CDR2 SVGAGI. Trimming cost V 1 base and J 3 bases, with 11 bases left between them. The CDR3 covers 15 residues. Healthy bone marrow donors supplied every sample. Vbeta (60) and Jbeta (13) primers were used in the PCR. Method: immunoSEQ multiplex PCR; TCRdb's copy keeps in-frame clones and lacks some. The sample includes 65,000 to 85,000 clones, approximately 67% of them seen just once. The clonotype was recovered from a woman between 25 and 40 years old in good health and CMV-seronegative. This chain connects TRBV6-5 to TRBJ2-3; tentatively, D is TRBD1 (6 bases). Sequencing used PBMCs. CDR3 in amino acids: CASSYWQGSTDTQYF. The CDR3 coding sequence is TGTGCCAGCAGTTACTGGCAGGGGTCTACAGATACGCAGTATTTT.